The clone carrying this T cell receptor beta chain was counted at least ten times. The antigen is unknown. This sample stems from a study of regulatory T cells in long-lasting Graves disease. Findings of the study overall: Researchers reported studying only peripheral blood, not thyroid tissue. Favored usage of TRBV28, TRBJ1-2 and TRBJ2-5 was recorded in persistent disease.

Time point indicated: newly diagnosed GD, antithyroid drugs for less than 3 months. The authors made the TCR library using RNA they extracted from PBMCs. CDR1 is DFQATT, CDR2 SNEGSKA, per germline (reference sequence). The CDR3 contains 15 residues. Arm-PCR with iRepertoire HTBI primers amplified the CDR3 regions for these TCR beta libraries. Each CDR3 protein is one row after TCRdb ran MiXCR on the multiplex PCR reads. The data hold approximately 560,000 distinct CDR3 sequences, with approximately 16% observed a single time. This sample was shared with a second study, whose subject was T cells in Graves' hyperthyroidism and ophthalmopathy. In that study: An initial round of RT-PCR targeting the TCR CDR3 relied on the HTBI primer set. Ophthalmopathy stood apart from stable hyperthyroidism in a 13 V-J model.

This specimen was peripheral blood mononuclear cells (PBMCs), taken at new diagnosis, from a patient treated with antithyroid drugs. This chain links TRBV20-1 with TRBJ2-3, with D possibly matching TRBD2 (7 bases). This sequence was found in a man aged 18 to 30 with Graves disease. The CDR3 loop reads CSGSGRGGSTDTQYF. CDR3 sequence (DNA): TGCAGCGGTTCGGGCAGGGGAGGGTCCACAGATACGCAGTATTTT.